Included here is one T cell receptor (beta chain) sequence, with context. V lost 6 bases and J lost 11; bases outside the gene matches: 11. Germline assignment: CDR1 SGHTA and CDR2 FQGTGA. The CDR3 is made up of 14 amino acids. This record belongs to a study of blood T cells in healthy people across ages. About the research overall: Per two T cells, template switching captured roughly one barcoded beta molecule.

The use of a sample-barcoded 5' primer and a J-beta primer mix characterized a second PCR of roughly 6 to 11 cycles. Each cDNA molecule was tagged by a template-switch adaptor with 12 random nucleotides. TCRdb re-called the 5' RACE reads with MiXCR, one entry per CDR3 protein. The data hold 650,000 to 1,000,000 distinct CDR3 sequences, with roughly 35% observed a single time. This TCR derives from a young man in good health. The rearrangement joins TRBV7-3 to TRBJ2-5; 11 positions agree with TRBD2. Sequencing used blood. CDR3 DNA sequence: TGTGCCAGCAGGACTAGCGGGGAATACAATGAGCAGTACTTC. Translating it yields CASRTSGEYNEQYF.